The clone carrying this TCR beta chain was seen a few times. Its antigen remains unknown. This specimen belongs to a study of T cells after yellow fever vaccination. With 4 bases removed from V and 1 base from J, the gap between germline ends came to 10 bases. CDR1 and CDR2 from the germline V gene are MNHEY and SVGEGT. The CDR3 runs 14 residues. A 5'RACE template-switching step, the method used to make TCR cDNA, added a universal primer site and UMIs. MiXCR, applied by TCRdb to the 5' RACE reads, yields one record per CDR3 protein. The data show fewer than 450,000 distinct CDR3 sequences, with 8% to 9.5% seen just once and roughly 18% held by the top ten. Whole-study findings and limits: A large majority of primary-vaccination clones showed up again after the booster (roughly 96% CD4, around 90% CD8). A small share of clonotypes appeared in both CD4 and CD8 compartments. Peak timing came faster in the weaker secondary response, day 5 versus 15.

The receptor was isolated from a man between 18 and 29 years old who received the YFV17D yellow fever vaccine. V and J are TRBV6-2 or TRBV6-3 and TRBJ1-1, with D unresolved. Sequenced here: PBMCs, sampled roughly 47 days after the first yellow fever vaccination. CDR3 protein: CASSFPGWNTEAFF. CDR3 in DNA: TGTGCCAGCAGTTTTCCCGGGTGGAACACTGAAGCTTTCTTT.